The entry below gives a single TCR beta chain sequence along with its context. The V segment lost 6 bases and the J segment 5 bases; nucleotides outside the gene matches: 4. CDR3 size: 15 residues. Looked up from germline, CDR1 is SQVTM and CDR2 is ANQGSEA. This sample is drawn from a study of blood T cell repertoires in COVID-19. Turning to the study itself: Donors in the United States, Italy and Spain gave samples during acute or convalescent COVID-19. Nucleic acid was either cDNA or gDNA, and it came from T cells, B-cell-depleted T cells, or PBMCs.

Authors' data handling: Reference gene primer amplification in the assay estimated nucleated cell counts. TCRdb keeps only in-frame clones here, not all; method: immunoSEQ multiplex PCR. D and trimming were read from the DNA, whereas the V and J calls and clone size are those reported in that table. The sample lists tens of thousands of clones; approximately 79% were seen once. The chain couples TRBV29-1 to TRBJ2-2; 15 bases agree with TRBD2. The receptor was derived from an elderly woman with active or convalescent COVID-19. Material: peripheral blood. As DNA, the CDR3 is TGCAGCGTCCACGGACTAGCGGGAGGGACCGGGGAGCTGTTTTTT. Protein sequence: CSVHGLAGGTGELFF.